Shown below are 9 T cell receptor beta chains from a single sample sequenced in a study of T cells after yellow fever vaccination. TCRdb reanalysed the 5' RACE reads using MiXCR and keeps one entry per CDR3 protein. The table records more than 110,000 distinct CDR3 sequences, less than 8.5% of them present only once. This specimen was CD4+ T cells sorted from PBMCs, taken 10 days after the yellow fever booster vaccination. These receptor sequences come from a man aged 25 to 40 who received the YFV17D yellow fever vaccine.

This clonotype occurred a few times. CDR3: CASSDGRKSGYTF. The CDR3 region has the DNA TGTGCCAGCAGTGACGGCAGAAAGAGTGGCTACACCTTC. This chain joins TRBV2 and TRBJ1-2; no clear D gene. The CDR3 runs to 13 residues. The V gene lost 3 bases and the J gene lost 7 bases, with 12 bases spanning the gap. Germline V gives CDR1 SNHLY, CDR2 FYNNEI. Full variable domain (outside the CDR3, taken from reference TRBV2 and TRBJ1-2): EPEVTQTPSHQVTQMGQEVILRCVPISNHLYFYWYRQILGQKVEFLVSFYNNEISEKSEIFDDQFSVERPDGSNFTLKIRSTKLEDSAMYFCASSDGRKSGYTFGSGTRLTVV.

The rearrangement links TRBV7-9 to TRBJ1-1; D uncertain. The CDR3 loop spans 14 amino acids. Trimming cost V 4 bases and J 3 bases, with 12 bases left between them. Germline V CDR1 and CDR2: SEHNR, FQNEAQ (reference sequence). CDR3 in DNA: TGTGCCAGCAGCTACGACATATGGGACACTGAAGCTTTCTTT. Amino acid sequence: CASSYDIWDTEAFF. Drawing the rest from reference TRBV7-9 and TRBJ1-1, the complete variable domain is DTGVSQNPRHKITKRGQNVTFRCDPISEHNRLYWYRQTLGQGPEFLTYFQNEAQLEKSRLLSDRFSAERPKGSFSTLEIQRTEQGDSAMYLCASSYDIWDTEAFFGQGTRLTVV.

This clonotype came up many times. This chain joins TRBV20-1 and TRBJ2-3; TRBD2 agrees at 12 bases. The CDR3 contains 15 residues. CDR1 DFQATT and CDR2 SNEGSKA come from the germline V gene (reference sequence). The V gene end was trimmed by 5 bases and the J gene end by 9 bases; junction bases not matched to a gene: 12. DNA for the CDR3: TGCAGTGCTTCCCCGGGACTAGCGGGCCGGGGAACGCAGTATTTT. Amino acids: CSASPGLAGRGTQYF.

The table lists this clonotype with many counts. The rearrangement uses TRBV7-2 and TRBJ2-7, with D perhaps matching TRBD1 (6 bases). Trimming took 5 bases from V and 4 from J, leaving 21 bases between them. Germline values: CDR1 SGHTA, CDR2 FQGNSA. This CDR3 has 16 residues. The CDR3 DNA sequence: TGTGCCAGCAGCCCAGGAACAGGGTTTAAGCGATACGAGCAGTACTTC. Translated: CASSPGTGFKRYEQYF.

A remark on this clonotype: This may be a read error, as it is one base from a much larger clone. The CDR3 region is CARSYWRGSYNEQFF. CDR3 coding DNA: TGTGCCAGAAGTTACTGGCGGGGGTCCTACAATGAGCAGTTCTTC. V is TRBV6-5 and J is TRBJ2-1; 7 nucleotides match TRBD2. CDR1 and CDR2 (germline): MNHEY, SVGAGI. The CDR3 sequence is 15 residues long.

The sample holds many counts of this clonotype. The chain recombines TRBV6-1 with TRBJ2-1, with TRBD2 as a possible D gene (6 bases). This CDR3 spans 14 amino acids. The V gene lost 7 bases and the J gene lost 2 bases, with 12 bases spanning the gap. Germline CDR1 and CDR2: MNHNS and SASEGT. Here the CDR3 reads CASTVAGPYNEQFF. CDR3 in DNA: TGTGCCAGCACGGTTGCGGGGCCCTACAATGAGCAGTTCTTC.

This clonotype was seen at least ten times. This sequence joins TRBV7-9 and TRBJ2-1, with 9 nucleotides matching TRBD2. Germline-derived CDR1 and CDR2 are SEHNR and FQNEAQ (reference sequence). The junction had 12 bases not matched to a gene; V was cut back by 3 bases and J by 9 bases. The CDR3 length is 16 residues. DNA for the CDR3: TGTGCCAGCAGCTTTAGCGGGAGAGGTTGGGCGACTGAGCAGTTCTTC. This sequence encodes CASSFSGRGWATEQFF.

This clonotype was counted ten times or more. The rearrangement joins TRBV7-9 to TRBJ2-2, with 10 bases fitting TRBD1. J gave up 7 bases and V 5 bases, and 13 bases lay outside the gene matches. CDR3 length equals 17 residues. Germline lookup yields CDR1 SEHNR and CDR2 FQNEAQ (reference sequence). Written as DNA, the CDR3 is TGTGCCAGCAGCCGAGGTTTGGGACAGGGGACGGTCGGGGAGCTGTTTTTT. Encoded protein: CASSRGLGQGTVGELFF.

This clonotype appeared many times. V is TRBV5-1 and J is TRBJ2-7; 7 nucleotides align to TRBD2. This CDR3 is built from 14 residues. V lost 3 bases to trimming and J lost 3 bases; unmatched junction nucleotides: 6. Per the germline V gene, CDR1 is SGHRS and CDR2 is YFSETQ. The CDR3 bases are TGCGCCAGCAGCTCCGCACGGGGGGTCTACGAGCAGTACTTC. It codes for CASSSARGVYEQYF.